This entry concerns a single T cell receptor beta chain. Its antigen is undetermined. Other DNA sequences within the sample encode an identical CDR3. CD45RO-negative, CCR7-selected cells formed the naive CD8 fraction, which excluded terminally differentiated effector memory CD45RA+ cells. Profiling relied on immunoSEQ multiplex PCR, and the TCRdb table lists in-frame clones only, not all of them. The table includes roughly 2.1 million clones, approximately 94% detected once. CDR3 length: 15 residues. V lost 1 base and J lost 0, with 9 bases in between. The V gene's germline CDR1 is SEHNR and CDR2 FQNEAQ (reference sequence). These data are taken from a study of shared clonotypes between healthy human individuals. Background on the study: The plates for each donor numbered three CD4 naive, three CD4 memory, two CD8 naive and one CD8 memory.

Study-wide results and caveats: Sampling included only blood; tissue repertoires likely differ.

The sequence was collected from a young man in good health. Some clones in this sample may be carry-over from other donors' samples. Sequencing was done on a sample of naive CD8+ T cells from PBMCs. The genes are TRBV7-9 and TRBJ1-2, with D possibly matching TRBD1 (5 bases). CDR3 sequence: CASSLGTGSNYGYTF. In DNA form, the CDR3 reads TGTGCCAGCAGCTTAGGAACAGGATCTAACTATGGCTACACCTTC. The full variable domain, in which reference TRBV7-9 and TRBJ1-2 provide the parts outside the CDR3, is DTGVSQNPRHKITKRGQNVTFRCDPISEHNRLYWYRQTLGQGPEFLTYFQNEAQLEKSRLLSDRFSAERPKGSFSTLEIQRTEQGDSAMYLCASSLGTGSNYGYTFGSGTRLTVV.